Listed below are T cell receptor beta chains from one sample, sequenced in a study of blood T cell repertoires in COVID-19. Sequenced by immunoSEQ multiplex PCR; TCRdb stores in-frame clones only, minus some. The data hold 20,000 to 30,000 clones, with roughly 87% observed a single time. Sequenced sample: peripheral blood. These receptors all stem from a man aged 65 to 85 with acute or convalescent COVID-19. Both conserved end residues are part of each CDR3. D genes are given only for firm matches. For some rows the clone size is stated as once, few or many, or as a class when expanded; others skip it.

TRBJ2-3 TRBD2 few TRBV5-1 TGCGCCAGCCATTCGGGACTAGCGACAGATACGCAGTATTTT CASHSGLATDTQYF
TRBJ2-1 - - TRBV7-3 TGTGCCAGCAGCCCAGAAGACAGTGCCTCCTACAATGAGCAGTTCTTC CASSPEDSASYNEQFF
TRBJ2-3 - - TRBV5-1 TGCGCCAGCAGCTTTGGTGAGACTCTGGCAGATACGCAGTATTTT CASSFGETLADTQYF
TRBJ2-3 TRBD1 few TRBV2 TGTGCCAGCAGTGTTAACAGGGGGCCAGATACGCAGTATTTT CASSVNRGPDTQYF
TRBJ1-4 TRBD1 - TRBV14 TGTGCCAGCAGCCGCCAGGGGGCGGATGAAAAACTGTTTTTT CASSRQGADEKLFF
TRBJ2-7 - few TRBV28 TGTGCCAGCAGCAGCCGCGCGGGACAGATCTCCTACGAGCAGTACTTC CASSSRAGQISYEQYF
TRBJ2-2 - - TRBV6-5 TGTGCCAGCAGGCGTTACCCCGGGGAGCTGTTTTTT CASRRYPGELFF
TRBJ2-3 - - TRBV19 TGTGCCAGTAGTATAGGACAGATCACAGATACGCAGTATTTT CASSIGQITDTQYF
TRBJ2-7 TRBD2 - TRBV2 TGTGCCACCGGAGCGGGGGACTCCTACGAGCAGTACTTC CATGAGDSYEQYF
TRBJ2-7 - once TRBV18 TGTGCCAGCTCACCGAATCAGTTGTACGAGCAGTACTTC CASSPNQLYEQYF
TRBJ2-5 TRBD1 - TRBV5-1 TGCGCCAGCAGCGGTGGAGGGACAGGGGAAGAGACCCAGTACTTC CASSGGGTGEETQYF
TRBJ1-4 TRBD1 few TRBV12-3/TRBV12-4 TGTGCCAGCAGTCAGGGACAGGGAAAACTGTTTTTT CASSQGQGKLFF
TRBJ2-1 - - TRBV21-1 TGTGCCAGCAGCAAAGCGCGTAGTGAGCAGTTCTTC CASSKARSEQFF
TRBJ1-5 - - TRBV2 TGTGCCAGCAGTGAAGGATTCAGTAGCAATCAGCCCCAGCATTTT CASSEGFSSNQPQHF
TRBJ2-5 TRBD2 - TRBV7-2 TGTGCCAGCAGCCCCAGGCTAGCGGGGGCCCAAGAGACCCAGTACTTC CASSPRLAGAQETQYF
TRBJ2-7 TRBD2 few TRBV3-1/TRBV3-2 TGTGCCAGCAGCCAAGATAGGGGGGTAGCGGGGGCCGTACACACCTACGAGCAGTACTTC CASSQDRGVAGAVHTYEQYF
TRBJ1-5 - - TRBV4-2 TGTGCCAGCAGCCAAACGCCGGTCAGCAATCAGCCCCAGCATTTT CASSQTPVSNQPQHF
TRBJ2-7 - once TRBV18 TGTGCCAGCTCACCAAGCAGGGAAGGTTACGAGCAGTACTTC CASSPSREGYEQYF
TRBJ1-5 - - TRBV5-1 TGCGCCAGCAGCGCCGCTACAGGGAAAGGGGAGCCCCAGCATTTT CASSAATGKGEPQHF
TRBJ1-1 - - TRBV6-4 TGTGCCAGCAGTGACTCAGTCACGACCAGGGCTGAAGCTTTCTTT CASSDSVTTRAEAFF
TRBJ1-6 TRBD1 - TRBV10-3 TGTGCCATCAAAGGGGACAGCGGGGGTTCACCCCTCCACTTT CAIKGDSGGSPLHF
TRBJ1-1 - few TRBV28 TGTGCCAGCAGTTTATTTACAAGAAGGAACACTGAAGCTTTCTTT CASSLFTRRNTEAFF
TRBJ2-2 TRBD1 once TRBV2 TGTGCCAGCAATATGGGGACAGGGGGCAACACCGGGGAGCTGTTTTTT CASNMGTGGNTGELFF
TRBJ1-5 - - TRBV21-1 TGTGCCAGCAGCAAAGGGGGCCTGCAGTATAGCAATCAGCCCCAGCATTTT CASSKGGLQYSNQPQHF
TRBJ1-2 TRBD1 - TRBV2 TGTGCCAGCAGCCTCAGGGGGAGTGACTATGGCTACACCTTC CASSLRGSDYGYTF
TRBJ2-3 - - TRBV10-3 TGTGCCATCAGTGAGTGGCGGGACAGCTCAGATACGCAGTATTTT CAISEWRDSSDTQYF
TRBJ1-5 - - TRBV29-1 TGCAGCGTCGATACAGGTAGCAATCAGCCCCAGCATTTT CSVDTGSNQPQHF
TRBJ2-7 TRBD2 - TRBV6-2/TRBV6-3 TGTGCCAGCAGCACACTAGCGGGGACCTACGAGCAGTACTTC CASSTLAGTYEQYF
TRBJ2-7 TRBD2 - TRBV5-4 TGTGCCAGCAGCTTGGGTACTAGCGGGAGGGGAGCCGGCGAGCAGTACTTC CASSLGTSGRGAGEQYF
TRBJ2-3 - - TRBV5-1 TGCGCCAGCAGCTTGGTTGGACAGCCTTCTAGCACAGATACGCAGTATTTT CASSLVGQPSSTDTQYF
TRBJ1-1 - once TRBV6-5 TGTGCCAGCAGCTCCGAGGGGGAGGGAGCTTTCTTT CASSSEGEGAFF
TRBJ2-1 TRBD2 - TRBV6-5 TGTGCCAGCAGTCGGACTAGCGGGGGGCACAATGAGCAGTTCTTC CASSRTSGGHNEQFF
TRBJ1-4 TRBD1 - TRBV6-6 TGTGCCAGCACTCCAACGGACAGGGAAAATGAAAAACTGTTTTTT CASTPTDRENEKLFF
TRBJ2-3 - few TRBV2 TGTGCCAGCAGACGAACAGGGACCATGGACACAGATACGCAGTATTTT CASRRTGTMDTDTQYF
TRBJ2-7 TRBD1 - TRBV19 TGTGCCAGTAGTATAGGACAGGGGAGGTCCTACGAGCAGTACTTC CASSIGQGRSYEQYF
TRBJ2-7 - once TRBV6-5 TGTGCCAGCAGACAGGGTCCCTACGAGCAGTACTTC CASRQGPYEQYF
TRBJ1-6 - - TRBV6-4 TGTGCCAGCAGTGAACTTAGTGCCGGTTCCAATTCACCCCTCCACTTT CASSELSAGSNSPLHF
TRBJ2-1 - - TRBV19 TGTGCCAGTAGCCTTACACTAGCTGGCCCCTACAATGAGCAGTTCTTC CASSLTLAGPYNEQFF
TRBJ1-2 - few TRBV14 TGTGCCAGCAGCCAAGATCTGGCTCCATGGGGCTACACCTTC CASSQDLAPWGYTF
TRBJ1-1 - - TRBV6-4 TGTGCCAGCAGGACGGAGGGCATGAACACTGAAGCTTTCTTT CASRTEGMNTEAFF
TRBJ1-1 - - TRBV19 TGTGCCAGTAGTATAGCGGGTTTTGGAACTGAAGCTTTCTTT CASSIAGFGTEAFF
TRBJ2-2 - - TRBV9 TGTGCCAGCAGCCCCCACAGGGTTAGCACCGGGGAGCTGTTTTTT CASSPHRVSTGELFF
TRBJ1-1 - - TRBV3-1/TRBV3-2 TGTGCCAGCAGCCAAGAGTACGCGGGGAACACTGAAGCTTTCTTT CASSQEYAGNTEAFF
TRBJ2-2 TRBD2 - TRBV7-8 TGTGCCAGCAGCTCCCTAGCGGGGTCCGGGGAGCTGTTTTTT CASSSLAGSGELFF
TRBJ2-5 - once TRBV6-1 TGTGCCAGCAGTGAAATCCCGGGTGCACAAGAGACCCAGTACTTC CASSEIPGAQETQYF
TRBJ1-5 - - TRBV2 TGTGCCAGCAGTGAACCCTGGTCTGCGGTACTTGAAGCGGACAGCTACAATCAGCCCCAGCATTTT CASSEPWSAVLEADSYNQPQHF
TRBJ2-1 - - TRBV11-2 TGTGCCAGCAGCTCCTTGCGGCGGATCGACAATGAGCAGTTCTTC CASSSLRRIDNEQFF
TRBJ2-3 - - TRBV5-4 TGTGCCAGCAGCGTCGACAGGTTTGGTACGCAGTATTTT CASSVDRFGTQYF
TRBJ2-7 - - TRBV3-1/TRBV3-2 TGTGCCAGCAGCCAAGGGGGGCCCTCCGAGCAGTACTTC CASSQGGPSEQYF
TRBJ1-5 TRBD1 - TRBV27 TGTGCCAGCAGTGTCACAGGGGGCAGGAATCAGCCCCAGCATTTT CASSVTGGRNQPQHF
TRBJ1-6 TRBD1 - TRBV30 TGTGCCTGGAAGCAGGGGGCAGGTTCACCCCTCCACTTT CAWKQGAGSPLHF
TRBJ2-3 TRBD1 - TRBV7-9 TGTGCCAGCAGCTCATGGGACAGGGGGGCCACAGATACGCAGTATTTT CASSSWDRGATDTQYF
TRBJ1-6 - - TRBV10-1 TGCGCCAGCAGTGTCGGTCGTAATTCACCCCTCCACTTT CASSVGRNSPLHF
TRBJ2-2 - once TRBV7-8 TGTGCCAGCAGCTTATCCAGGAACACCGGGGAGCTGTTTTTT CASSLSRNTGELFF